The next 19 T cell receptor beta chains were all read from a single sample in a study of human T cells and chemical hapten exposure. From the RACE reads, TCRdb called clonotypes with MiXCR, one entry per CDR3 protein. The sample has fewer than 40,000 distinct CDR3 sequences, 10% to 15% seen once. As to time point: patch test 3, about 24 weeks after DPC sensitization. Treatment indicated: therapeutic diphenylcyclopropenone sensitization with weekly scalp DPC. It was unfractionated whole blood from which total RNA was extracted. Sequencing was performed on whole blood, taken in connection with sensitization to the hapten diphenylcyclopropenone (DPC). All receptors derive from a woman aged 40-49 years with alopecia areata. Some clones in this sample may be carry-over from other donors' samples.

This clonotype was picked up many times. The chain combines TRBV6-1 with TRBJ2-5, with no clear D. Deletions cut 5 bases from V and 1 base from J, with 5 bases between. Germline V lookup: CDR1 MNHNS, CDR2 SASEGT. The length of the CDR3 is 12 residues. This CDR3 reads CASSPVQETQYF. CDR3 nucleotide sequence: TGTGCCAGCAGTCCAGTCCAAGAGACCCAGTACTTC.

A note on this clonotype: This sequence may be a read error, since a much larger clone differs from it by one base. The J gene is TRBJ1-5, the V gene TRBV10-2; 7 nucleotides align to TRBD1. The CDR3 spans 14 residues. CDR1 and CDR2 (germline): WSHSY, SAAADI. V was pared by 3 bases and J by 5 bases, with 4 bases of the junction left unmatched. Here the CDR3 DNA reads TGCGCCAGCAGTGACGACAGGGCGGATCAGCCCCAGCATTTT. Its protein is CASSDDRADQPQHF.

This clonotype was seen repeatedly, ten times or more. The chain employs TRBV7-8 and TRBJ2-2, with 7 positions matching TRBD2. The V gene end was trimmed by 8 bases and the J gene end by 3 bases; junction bases not matched to a gene: 9. The CDR3 sequence is 15 residues long. Germline CDR1 reads SGHVS; CDR2 reads FQNEAQ. The CDR3 DNA is TGTGCCAGCTGCGAGCGCGGGAGTTACACCGGGGAGCTGTTTTTT. This translates into CASCERGSYTGELFF.

There are many counts of this clonotype. V and J are TRBV6-2 or TRBV6-3 and TRBJ2-3; 7 bases agree with TRBD2. Germline loops: CDR1 MNHEY, CDR2 SVGEGT. Losses at the gene ends were 2 bases for V and 4 bases for J; bases not matched to a gene: 12. The CDR3 covers 17 residues. The CDR3 loop reads CASSYGDGAGRSDTQYF. The CDR3, as DNA: TGTGCCAGCAGTTACGGCGACGGAGCGGGAAGATCAGATACGCAGTATTTT.

This clonotype appeared many times. This chain links TRBV7-2 with TRBJ2-3; D gene ambiguous. Germline V CDR1 and CDR2: SGHTA, FQGNSA. The V and J ends lost 8 bases and 6 bases respectively, with 6 bases between them. The CDR3 is made up of 10 amino acids. Here the CDR3 reads CASGSDTQYF. In DNA, the CDR3 is TGTGCCAGCGGGTCCGATACGCAGTATTTT.

The chain has TRBV28 and TRBJ2-1; D is possibly TRBD2 (6 bases). Trimming cost V 2 bases and J 8 bases, with 10 bases left between them. The CDR3 contains 13 residues. Germline assignment: CDR1 MDHEN and CDR2 SYDVKM. CDR3 loop: CASSLGGKDEQFF. In DNA, the CDR3 is TGTGCCAGCAGTTTAGGCGGGAAAGATGAGCAGTTCTTC.

This clonotype has ten or more counts. This rearrangement joins TRBV12-3 or TRBV12-4 to TRBJ2-3, with TRBD1 identical over 8 bases. V trimming: 6 bases; J trimming: 5 bases; junction bases outside the gene matches: 10. The CDR3 sequence is 15 residues long. CDR3 amino acids: CASSKPRGQGDTQYF. In nucleotides, the CDR3 is TGTGCCAGCAGCAAACCCAGGGGGCAAGGAGATACGCAGTATTTT.

This clonotype has just one count. A clone one base away is much larger, so this may be a read error. The chain uses TRBV7-2 and TRBJ1-1; weak D call: TRBD1 (5 bases). The CDR3 runs to 16 residues. Germline V gene lookup returns CDR1 SGHTA and CDR2 FQGNSA. The CDR3 is CAISLGVPALNTEAFF. In nucleotides, the CDR3 is TGTGCCATCAGCTTAGGGGTCCCAGCCCTGAACACTGAAGCTTTCTTT. Using reference TRBV7-2 and TRBJ1-1 for the parts outside the CDR3, the full variable domain is GAGVSQSPSNKVTEKGKDVELRCDPISGHTALYWYRQSLGQGLEFLIYFQGNSAPDKSGLPSDRFSAERTGGSVSTLTIQRTQQEDSAVYLCAISLGVPALNTEAFFGQGTRLTVV.

This clonotype appeared a few times. This chain joins TRBV29-1 and TRBJ2-2; 8 bases fit TRBD2. The CDR3 spans 13 residues. Germline loops: CDR1 SQVTM, CDR2 ANQGSEA. Trimming cost V 5 bases and J 9 bases; bases outside gene matches: 8. This CDR3 is CSVSGGLHRELFF. The CDR3 coding sequence is TGCAGCGTTAGCGGGGGACTCCACCGGGAGCTGTTTTTT.

This chain connects TRBV28 to TRBJ2-7, with 10 bases identical to TRBD2. The trim removed 6 bases at V and 7 bases at J, leaving 9 bases unmatched. Germline CDR1 and CDR2: MDHEN and SYDVKM. The CDR3 runs to 14 residues. The CDR3 protein is CASRGASGRGEQYF. CDR3 sequence (DNA): TGTGCCAGCAGAGGGGCTAGCGGGAGAGGGGAGCAGTACTTC.

V gene TRBV4-1 combines with J gene TRBJ1-2; D uncertain. The CDR3 is 12 amino acids. The germline V gene has CDR1 MGHRA and CDR2 YSYEKL. V lost 1 base and J 6 bases, leaving 6 bases between the germline ends. The CDR3 sequence: CASSQARHGYTF. DNA of the CDR3: TGCGCCAGCAGCCAAGCCAGGCATGGCTACACCTTC.

The V gene is TRBV7-2, the J gene TRBJ2-2; D is unclear. Deletions cut 1 base from V and 4 bases from J, with 16 bases between. Germline-derived CDR1 and CDR2 are SGHTA and FQGNSA. The CDR3 length is 17 residues. CDR3 DNA: TGTGCCAGCAGCTTAGATGAGAGCAAGGCGACCACCGGGGAGCTGTTTTTT. Encoded protein: CASSLDESKATTGELFF.

This clonotype was picked up a small number of times. V and J are TRBV29-1 and TRBJ1-5; 7 positions agree with TRBD1. Germline values: CDR1 SQVTM, CDR2 ANQGSEA. V shed 7 bases and J 5 bases; nucleotides not matched to a gene: 5. The CDR3 consists of 12 residues. CDR3 bases: TGCAGCGCTAGGGGGCCGGATCAGCCCCAGCATTTT. This gives the protein CSARGPDQPQHF.

This clonotype was seen only a few times. The rearrangement uses TRBV29-1 and TRBJ1-1, with D uncertain. The CDR3 spans 14 residues. V lost 2 bases and J lost 0, with 10 bases in between. Per the germline V gene, CDR1 is SQVTM and CDR2 is ANQGSEA. For the CDR3, the DNA is TGCAGCGTTGAACGGCCGACCTTGAACACTGAAGCTTTCTTT. This translates into CSVERPTLNTEAFF.

This clonotype was counted ten times or more. The chain uses TRBV7-2 and TRBJ2-2; D call uncertain. The length of the CDR3 is 15 residues. Germline CDR1 SGHTA, CDR2 FQGNSA. Deletions cut 0 bases from V and 5 bases from J, with 10 bases between. CDR3 nucleotides: TGTGCCAGCAGCTTAGCGGTGATGGGAACCGGGGAGCTGTTTTTT. Residues: CASSLAVMGTGELFF.

To note about this clonotype: Because it lacks the conserved phenylalanine or tryptophan at the end, this CDR3 is likely a read error. V is TRBV28 and J is TRBJ1-1; D is ambiguous. CDR3 length equals 11 residues. Germline CDR1 reads MDHEN; CDR2 reads SYDVKM. This CDR3 is CVSSLPTEAFC. The CDR3 DNA is TGTGTCAGCAGTCTCCCCACCGAAGCTTTCTGT.

This clonotype was seen a handful of times. V gene TRBV4-1 combines with J gene TRBJ1-2; D not resolved. CDR1 is MGHRA and CDR2 is YSYEKL in the germline V gene. The CDR3 runs to 12 residues. Trimming removed 3 bases at V and 4 bases at J, with 6 bases between. The CDR3 DNA reads as TGCGCCAGCAGCCAGGGAACCTATGGCTACACCTTC. As protein: CASSQGTYGYTF.

This clonotype appeared a single time. CDR3 residues: CAISTDRVSYEQYF. DNA for the CDR3: TGTGCCATCAGCACGGACAGGGTCTCCTACGAGCAGTACTTC. The chain combines TRBV10-3 with TRBJ2-7, with 8 bases identical to TRBD1. Losses at the gene ends were 6 bases for V and 0 bases for J; bases not matched to a gene: 4. The CDR3 extends over 14 amino acids. The germline gives CDR1 ENHRY, CDR2 SYGVKD.

The V call is TRBV11-2, the J call TRBJ2-5, with 11 positions matching TRBD2. This CDR3 has 15 amino acids. Germline V gives CDR1 SGHAT, CDR2 FQNNGV. Germline trimming cut 4 bases from V and 5 bases from J; bases unmatched to any gene: 6. As DNA, the CDR3 is TGTGCCAGCAGCTATAGCGGGGGGGCTGGTGAGACCCAGTACTTC. This sequence encodes CASSYSGGAGETQYF.